The rows below give T cell receptor beta chains drawn from one sample of a study of blood T cell repertoires in COVID-19. Some clones are missing from TCRdb's copy, which holds only in-frame ones; the method was immunoSEQ multiplex PCR. The sample includes some 320,000 clones, roughly nine tenths of them seen just once. The source material was PBMCs or T cells enriched from blood (not recorded which). Receptors were obtained from a woman aged 50 to 65 who had been exposed to COVID-19. The CDR3 runs from the conserved cysteine through the conserved F or W. D genes are given only for firm matches. The size entry is marked missing in some rows and otherwise reads once, few, many or a size class.

V gene	D gene	clone size	J gene	CDR3 protein	CDR3 DNA
TRBV5-1	.	.	TRBJ1-1	CASRDGGTENTEAFF	TGCGCCAGCAGAGACGGCGGCACCGAGAACACTGAAGCTTTCTTT
TRBV3-1/TRBV3-2	.	.	TRBJ1-5	CASSPSGGIGQPQHF	TGTGCCAGCAGCCCCTCGGGGGGAATCGGTCAGCCCCAGCATTTT
TRBV6-1	.	few	TRBJ1-2	CASSEVMTDGYTF	TGTGCCAGCAGTGAAGTGATGACAGATGGCTACACCTTC
TRBV28	TRBD1	.	TRBJ1-2	CASSSPSGQGRNYGYTF	TGTGCCAGCAGTTCGCCTTCGGGACAGGGACGAAACTATGGCTACACCTTC
TRBV7-9	TRBD1	.	TRBJ2-7	CASSSSTGNEQYF	TGTGCCAGCAGCTCCTCGACAGGGAACGAGCAGTACTTC
TRBV3-1/TRBV3-2	.	.	TRBJ2-3	CASSQDLIADTQYF	TGTGCCAGCAGCCAAGATCTAATAGCAGATACGCAGTATTTT
TRBV14	.	.	TRBJ1-3	CASSQVVTAGNTIYF	TGTGCCAGCAGCCAAGTAGTAACAGCCGGAAACACCATATATTTT
TRBV5-6	TRBD2	.	TRBJ2-1	CASSFLAGGLGYEQFF	TGTGCCAGCAGCTTTCTAGCGGGGGGGCTCGGTTATGAGCAGTTCTTC
TRBV27	.	.	TRBJ2-5	CASNSPGSPQETQYF	TGTGCCAGCAACTCCCCGGGGTCGCCACAAGAGACCCAGTACTTC
TRBV12-3/TRBV12-4	.	.	TRBJ1-5	CASSGSNQPQHF	TGTGCCAGCAGCGGTAGCAATCAGCCCCAGCATTTT
TRBV6-5	.	.	TRBJ1-2	CASSYSRQLFRYGYTF	TGTGCCAGCAGTTACTCGAGACAGCTATTTCGGTATGGCTACACCTTC
TRBV5-6	TRBD2	.	TRBJ2-1	CASSRLAGGINEQFF	TGTGCCAGCAGCAGACTAGCGGGGGGGATAAATGAGCAGTTCTTC
TRBV24-1	TRBD1	.	TRBJ1-5	CATSDAQKTGGNQPQHF	TGTGCCACCAGTGATGCCCAAAAGACAGGGGGAAATCAGCCCCAGCATTTT
TRBV27	.	few	TRBJ1-1	CASSFLPGHLNTEAFF	TGTGCCAGCAGTTTCCTCCCGGGACACCTGAACACTGAAGCTTTCTTT
TRBV19	.	.	TRBJ1-5	CASSDRKWGPNQPQHF	TGTGCCAGTAGTGACCGAAAGTGGGGCCCAAATCAGCCCCAGCATTTT
TRBV15	.	.	TRBJ2-3	CATSRGTSTDTQYF	TGTGCCACCAGCAGAGGGACTTCTACAGATACGCAGTATTTT
TRBV12-3/TRBV12-4	.	.	TRBJ2-4	CASSLGGTAQYF	TGTGCCAGCAGTTTAGGAGGGACTGCTCAGTACTTC
TRBV19	TRBD1	.	TRBJ2-5	CASSYTGGIYVDKETQYF	TGTGCCAGTAGTTACACAGGGGGCATATACGTGGACAAAGAGACCCAGTACTTC
TRBV18	TRBD1	.	TRBJ1-2	CASSQPTGTANYGYTF	TGTGCCAGCTCACAACCGACAGGGACAGCTAACTATGGCTACACCTTC
TRBV9	.	.	TRBJ1-6	CASSVGAVGSPLHF	TGTGCCAGCAGCGTTGGGGCTGTGGGATCACCCCTCCACTTT
TRBV28	TRBD1	.	TRBJ2-7	CASRSTGGPGEQYF	TGTGCCAGCAGGTCGACAGGGGGGCCCGGCGAGCAGTACTTC
TRBV29-1	.	.	TRBJ1-2	CSVEDQPGPNGYTF	TGCAGCGTTGAAGATCAGCCGGGTCCCAATGGCTACACCTTC
TRBV30	TRBD1	.	TRBJ1-1	CAWSNIGTVTEAFF	TGTGCCTGGAGTAATATCGGGACAGTTACTGAAGCTTTCTTT
TRBV7-9	.	.	TRBJ1-3	CASSSTGIGGNTIYF	TGTGCCAGCAGCTCAACAGGGATCGGTGGAAACACCATATATTTT
TRBV28	.	.	TRBJ1-2	CASSPGAAGNYGYTF	TGTGCCAGCAGTCCTGGGGCGGCAGGAAACTATGGCTACACCTTC
TRBV19	.	.	TRBJ1-1	CASSIARTVNTEAFF	TGTGCCAGTAGTATAGCCAGGACAGTGAACACTGAAGCTTTCTTT
TRBV28	.	.	TRBJ1-1	CATISAGTLNTEAFF	TGTGCCACCATCTCGGCCGGGACACTGAACACTGAAGCTTTCTTT
TRBV28	.	.	TRBJ1-1	CASSWGGFEAFF	TGTGCCAGCAGTTGGGGGGGTTTTGAAGCTTTCTTT
TRBV10-2	TRBD2	.	TRBJ2-5	CASRATSGGQETQYF	TGCGCCAGCAGAGCTACTAGCGGGGGACAAGAGACCCAGTACTTC
TRBV7-8	.	once	TRBJ1-4	CASSLSGATNEKLFF	TGTGCCAGCAGCTTATCCGGTGCAACTAATGAAAAACTGTTTTTT